This T cell receptor beta chain was identified in a study of identical twins. This clonotype has more than one count but fewer than ten. The CDR3 has 16 amino acids. The germline CDR1 and CDR2 sequences are SQVTM and ANQGSEA. The ends were cut back, 4 bases at V and 4 bases at J, with 22 bases in the middle. One entry per CDR3 protein, called by TCRdb with MiXCR from the 5' RACE reads. The sample lists fewer than 250,000 distinct CDR3 sequences, 6% to 8.5% occurring once. Donors uniformly comprised healthy Caucasians. The same data also went into a second study, on yellow fever vaccine responses in identical twins.

This TCR was recovered from a woman aged 18-29 years in good health. Material: CD8+ T cells sorted from blood. J is TRBJ1-1 and V is TRBV29-1; weak D call: TRBD1 (5 bases). CDR3 nucleotide sequence: TGCAGCGTTGCTAACCTCACCGCTTCAGGGCCCACTGAAGCTTTCTTT. It specifies CSVANLTASGPTEAFF.